The 27 T cell receptor beta chains given below trace back to one sample, sequenced in a study of blood T cell repertoires in COVID-19. Assay used: immunoSEQ multiplex PCR; TCRdb lists only in-frame clones, some missing. The sample has 200,000 to 300,000 clones, roughly 80% seen once. Sequenced material: peripheral blood. The receptors derive from a man in his 60s with acute or convalescent COVID-19.

V gene TRBV9 combines with J gene TRBJ1-5, with D tentatively TRBD1 (6 bases). Germline values: CDR1 SGDLS, CDR2 YYNGEE. CDR3 length equals 14 residues. V was shortened by 0 bases and J by 5 bases, with 9 bases between the two germline ends. CDR3 protein: CASSVEGGDQPQHF. Here the CDR3 DNA reads TGTGCCAGCAGCGTAGAAGGGGGGGATCAGCCCCAGCATTTT.

This rearrangement joins TRBV18 to TRBJ2-6; 10 bases map to TRBD1. Trimming cost V 3 bases and J 0 bases; bases outside gene matches: 5. Per germline, CDR1 KGHSH and CDR2 LQKENI. The CDR3 sequence is 18 residues long. CDR3 residues: CASSPGQGTLSGANVLTF. The CDR3 DNA reads TGTGCCAGCTCACCGGGACAGGGGACTCTCTCTGGGGCCAACGTCCTGACTTTC.

The chain joins TRBV6-5 to TRBJ1-4, with 7 bases identical to TRBD1. This CDR3 comprises 14 residues. Per germline, CDR1 MNHEY and CDR2 SVGAGI. Trimming cost V 6 bases and J 7 bases; bases outside gene matches: 8. The CDR3 coding sequence is TGTGCCAGCAGGGGTCAGGGGGTACGTGAAAAACTGTTTTTT. Its translation is CASRGQGVREKLFF.

The chain links TRBV6-2 or TRBV6-3 to TRBJ2-5; 7 nucleotides agree with TRBD1. The germline CDR1 and CDR2 sequences are MNHEY and SVGEGT. With V trimmed by 4 bases and J by 1 base, 9 bases remained unmatched. The CDR3 spans 16 residues. This CDR3 reads CASSWGQPVGQETQYF. The DNA of the CDR3 is TGTGCCAGCAGTTGGGGACAGCCGGTGGGCCAAGAGACCCAGTACTTC.

V and J are TRBV5-4 and TRBJ2-5; 14 bases agree with TRBD2. The germline V gene has CDR1 SGHNT and CDR2 YYREEE (reference sequence). The CDR3 contains 16 residues. J was trimmed by 4 bases and V by 1 base; bases with no gene match: 3. The CDR3 here is CASSLQGLAGAETQYF. The CDR3 DNA is TGTGCCAGCAGCTTGCAGGGACTAGCGGGAGCAGAGACCCAGTACTTC.

The CDR3 sequence is CASSVLDSLNEKLFF. DNA for the CDR3: TGTGCCAGCAGCGTATTGGACAGCTTGAATGAAAAACTGTTTTTT. The chain employs TRBV9 and TRBJ1-4, with D perhaps matching TRBD1 (6 bases). V lost 1 base, J lost 5 bases, and 12 bases lay in between. The length of the CDR3 is 15 residues. CDR1 is SGDLS and CDR2 is YYNGEE in the germline V gene.

This clone was detected only a few times. The genes are TRBV7-6 and TRBJ1-5, with 8 bases aligning to TRBD1. This CDR3 has 15 amino acids. The J segment lost 5 bases and the V segment lost 5 bases, leaving 8 bases of the junction unmatched. In germline, CDR1 is SGHVS, CDR2 FNYEAQ. CDR3 residues: CASSPGRDRHQPQHF. CDR3 nucleotide sequence: TGTGCCAGCAGCCCGGGAAGGGACAGGCATCAGCCCCAGCATTTT.

The chain employs TRBV5-1 and TRBJ1-3; D gene unclear. V was cut by 4 bases and J by 4 bases, with 12 bases left in between. CDR1 and CDR2 from the germline V gene are SGHRS and YFSETQ. The CDR3 extends over 14 amino acids. In DNA form, the CDR3 reads TGCGCCAGCAGCCCCGCGGGGTCAGGAAACACCATATATTTT. This codes for CASSPAGSGNTIYF.

The chain carries TRBV4-2 and TRBJ1-2; D is unclear. V was trimmed by 1 base and J by 2 bases, leaving 11 bases between them. Germline V gene sequence: CDR1 LGHNA, CDR2 YNFKEQ. This CDR3 region has 15 residues. The CDR3 DNA reads TGTGCCAGCAGCCAAGGAGGTTCTGGGAACTATGGCTACACCTTC. Translating gives CASSQGGSGNYGYTF.

The rearrangement joins TRBV9 to TRBJ1-1; D might be TRBD1 (5 bases). CDR3 length: 14 residues. V lost 1 base and J lost 0, with 7 bases in between. Germline-derived CDR1 and CDR2 are SGDLS and YYNGEE. For the CDR3, the DNA is TGTGCCAGCAGCGTACGGGACTTGAACACTGAAGCTTTCTTT. Translating it yields CASSVRDLNTEAFF.

This chain connects TRBV27 to TRBJ2-6; TRBD1 matches 9 bases. J gave up 4 bases and V 2 bases, and 9 bases lay outside the gene matches. Germline V gene lookup returns CDR1 MNHEY and CDR2 SMNVEV (reference sequence). This CDR3 is 18 amino acids long. CDR3 residues: CASSLEGGQGLGANVLTF. As DNA, the CDR3 is TGTGCCAGCAGTTTAGAAGGCGGACAGGGGTTGGGGGCCAACGTCCTGACTTTC. Combining the CDR3 with reference TRBV27 and TRBJ2-6 gives the whole variable domain EAQVTQNPRYLITVTGKKLTVTCSQNMNHEYMSWYRQDPGLGLRQIYYSMNVEVTDKGDVPEGYKVSRKEKRNFPLILESPSPNQTSLYFCASSLEGGQGLGANVLTFGAGSRLTVL.

The rearrangement uses TRBV21-1 and TRBJ2-3; the table's D call of TRBD2 was not tested on the DNA. TRBV21-1 is tagged as a pseudogene. The CDR3 contains 17 residues. The CDR3 protein is CASSKARTLKATDTQYF. The CDR3 nucleotides are TGTGCCAGCAGCAAAGCCCGGACTCTTAAGGCCACAGATACGCAGTATTTT.

This clone turned up a few times. The CDR3 region is CASSLGGSGQETQYF. The CDR3 region has the DNA TGTGCCAGCTCCCTGGGCGGGAGTGGGCAAGAGACCCAGTACTTC. The rearrangement uses TRBV7-6 and TRBJ2-5, with 7 bases fitting TRBD2. The CDR3 is made up of 15 amino acids. V gave up 8 bases and J gave up 2 bases; unmatched junction bases: 11. Germline CDR1 is SGHVS and CDR2 is FNYEAQ.

The chain employs TRBV30 and TRBJ2-1, with 10 bases matching TRBD2. V gave up 6 bases and J gave up 3 bases; unmatched junction bases: 8. The CDR3 loop spans 15 amino acids. Germline values: CDR1 GTSNPN, CDR2 SVGIG (reference sequence). CDR3 residues: CACTPGLASYNEQFF. CDR3 DNA sequence: TGTGCCTGCACTCCGGGACTAGCGAGCTACAATGAGCAGTTCTTC.

V usage is TRBV6-2 or TRBV6-3 and J usage is TRBJ2-1, with 9 bases that match TRBD2. Germline lookup yields CDR1 MNHEY and CDR2 SVGEGT. With V trimmed by 0 bases and J by 8 bases, 11 bases remained unmatched. The CDR3 has 17 amino acids. The CDR3 spells CASSYSPGGGRAYEQFF. The CDR3 DNA sequence: TGTGCCAGCAGTTACTCCCCTGGGGGCGGGAGGGCCTATGAGCAGTTCTTC.

This clone came up once. The chain is built from TRBV27 and TRBJ2-5; a weak D match, TRBD2 (6 bases). CDR3 length: 14 amino acids. Deletions cut 9 bases from V and 2 bases from J, with 16 bases between. From germline, CDR1 is MNHEY and CDR2 SMNVEV (reference sequence). CDR3 region: CASASAHIQETQYF. As DNA, the CDR3 is TGTGCCAGTGCTAGCGCCCACATTCAAGAGACCCAGTACTTC.

About this clone: This sample includes further DNA sequences coding for the same CDR3. The rearrangement links TRBV5-1 to TRBJ1-2; D is perhaps TRBD1 (6 bases). The germline CDR1 and CDR2 sequences are SGHRS and YFSETQ. The V gene lost 0 bases and the J gene lost 7 bases, with 13 bases spanning the gap. The CDR3 extends over 14 amino acids. The CDR3 DNA follows: TGCGCCAGCAGCTTGGAAGGGCAGGGGTCTGGCTACACCTTC. Encoded protein: CASSLEGQGSGYTF.

The chain employs TRBV18 and TRBJ1-5; 7 bases align to TRBD1. There are 16 residues in the CDR3. Trimming removed 6 bases from V and 0 bases from J; junction bases left unmatched: 8. The germline V gene has CDR1 KGHSH and CDR2 LQKENI. The DNA of the CDR3 is TGTGCCAGCTCGCGGGACAGCGTTTATAGCAATCAGCCCCAGCATTTT. This sequence encodes CASSRDSVYSNQPQHF.

The chain links TRBV6-5 to TRBJ2-1, with TRBD2 matching 12 bases. The CDR3 has 16 amino acids. Trimming removed 4 bases from V and 2 bases from J; junction bases left unmatched: 3. Germline CDR1 reads MNHEY; CDR2 reads SVGAGI. The CDR3 DNA reads TGTGCCAGCAGTTCCCTAGCGGGAGGGACCTACAATGAGCAGTTCTTC. It yields the protein CASSSLAGGTYNEQFF.

The chain has TRBV10-3 and TRBJ1-2; D might be TRBD1 (6 bases). V was trimmed by 1 base and J by 6 bases, leaving 15 bases between them. This CDR3 has 15 amino acids. CDR1 is ENHRY, CDR2 SYGVKD, per germline. CDR3 nucleotide sequence: TGTGCCATCAGTGAGTATAAGGCGGGGGCGCATGGCTACACCTTC. The encoded protein is CAISEYKAGAHGYTF.

The gene calls are TRBV7-3 and TRBJ2-1; D gene uncertain. The germline gives CDR1 SGHTA, CDR2 FQGTGA. V lost 5 bases, J lost 0 bases, and 8 bases lay in between. The CDR3 is 14 residues long. CDR3 amino acids: CASSPGLSYNEQFF. As DNA, the CDR3 is TGTGCCAGCAGCCCAGGTCTCTCCTACAATGAGCAGTTCTTC. Full variable domain (remainder filled in from reference TRBV7-3 and TRBJ2-1): GAGVSQTPSNKVTEKGKYVELRCDPISGHTALYWYRQSLGQGPEFLIYFQGTGAADDSGLPNDRFFAVRPEGSVSTLKIQRTERGDSAVYLCASSPGLSYNEQFFGPGTRLTVL.

The chain carries TRBV6-5 and TRBJ2-7, with 7 positions matching TRBD2. The trim removed 5 bases at V and 2 bases at J, leaving 6 bases unmatched. Germline V CDR1 and CDR2: MNHEY, SVGAGI. This CDR3 has 14 residues. CDR3: CASSRVGGTYEQYF. CDR3 DNA: TGTGCCAGCAGTCGGGTCGGGGGGACCTACGAGCAGTACTTC.

The chain couples TRBV2 to TRBJ2-7; TRBD1 might be the D (6 bases). This CDR3 spans 13 amino acids. Trimming took off 8 bases at V and 2 bases at J, with 13 bases between the two ends. Germline CDR1 is SNHLY and CDR2 is FYNNEI. The CDR3 sequence: CASDISGAYEQYF. CDR3 bases: TGTGCCAGCGACATCTCAGGGGCCTACGAGCAGTACTTC.

This clone came up once. The chain has TRBV5-4 and TRBJ2-1; TRBD2 matches at 8 bases. The length of the CDR3 is 17 residues. In germline, CDR1 is SGHNT, CDR2 YYREEE (reference sequence). Trimming at V came to 4 bases and at J to 2 bases, leaving 11 bases not matched to a gene. CDR3 sequence reads: CASSKGLGVGAYNEQFF. The DNA of the CDR3 is TGTGCCAGCAGCAAGGGACTAGGGGTGGGCGCCTACAATGAGCAGTTCTTC. The full variable domain, rest sourced from reference TRBV5-4 and TRBJ2-1, is ETGVTQSPTHLIKTRGQQVTLRCSSQSGHNTVSWYQQALGQGPQFIFQYYREEENGRGNFPPRFSGLQFPNYSSELNVNALELDDSALYLCASSKGLGVGAYNEQFFGPGTRLTVL.

V gene TRBV28 combines with J gene TRBJ2-5; maybe TRBD2 (5 bases). In germline, CDR1 is MDHEN, CDR2 SYDVKM. The CDR3 spans 13 residues. Trimming removed 3 bases from V and 5 bases from J, with 10 bases in between. CDR3 loop: CASSLRVGETQYF. CDR3 coding DNA: TGTGCCAGCAGTTTGAGGGTGGGTGAGACCCAGTACTTC.

The V gene is TRBV5-4, the J gene TRBJ2-1; TRBD1 is a possible D gene (6 bases). Germline-derived CDR1 and CDR2 are SGHNT and YYREEE (reference sequence). There are 16 residues in the CDR3. Between the trimmed V and J ends, which lost 0 bases and 4 bases, there was a span of 14 bases. As DNA, the CDR3 is TGTGCCAGCAGCTTGGCACAGGGACAACCGTACAATGAGCAGTTCTTC. Translation gives CASSLAQGQPYNEQFF.

This clone was detected once. The chain has TRBV24-1 and TRBJ2-5; D is possibly TRBD1 (5 bases). Germline assignment: CDR1 KGHDR and CDR2 SFDVKD. Trimming left V 3 bases short and J 5 bases short, with 9 bases between. CDR3 size: 13 residues. The CDR3 DNA is TGTGCCACCAGTGATCCTCCAGGGGAGACCCAGTACTTC. This codes for CATSDPPGETQYF.